This T cell receptor beta chain was sequenced for a study of neurological immune-mediated disorders. Notes on the study in general: No sharing of CDR3 amino acid sequences was observed among expanded clones across subjects, suggesting private repertoires in all groups.

This clonotype came up many times. What it binds is unknown. The CDR3 length is 15 residues. Trimming at V came to 7 bases and at J to 0 bases, leaving 5 bases not matched to a gene. 5'RACE employing 10-nucleotide random UMIs yielded the cDNA. MiXCR was run by TCRdb on the 5' RACE reads, yielding one entry per CDR3 protein. Of over 60,000 distinct CDR3 sequences detected, less than 5.5% appear once; the ten largest clones hold approximately 2.8%. The chain joins TRBV12-3 or TRBV12-4 to TRBJ2-1, with 8 bases lining up with TRBD2. The sequencing sample was made of PBMCs. The origin of this receptor is a woman in her thirties with multiple sclerosis. CDR3 sequence reads: CASNIRGGSYNEQFF. CDR3 in DNA: TGTGCCAGCAATATTCGGGGGGGCTCCTACAATGAGCAGTTCTTC.